A single sample gave rise to the 16 T cell receptor beta chains below, sequenced in a study of PD-L1 blockade in urothelial cancer. Data came from immunoSEQ multiplex PCR; TCRdb stores just in-frame clones and leaves some out. The table records roughly 67,000 clones, approximately 83% of them present only once. Time point defined: pretreatment peripheral blood. The source material was PBMCs, sampled around atezolizumab (anti-PD-L1) treatment. These receptors were obtained from a man between 60 and 75 years old with urothelial cancer.

This chain links TRBV2 with TRBJ1-2, with D uncertain. V gave up 4 bases and J gave up 4 bases, with 16 bases separating them. Per the germline V gene, CDR1 is SNHLY and CDR2 is FYNNEI. The CDR3 length is 15 residues. In DNA, the CDR3 is TGTGCCAGCAGTGGCCCCTCGGAGGGAGGCTATGGCTACACCTTC. This codes for CASSGPSEGGYGYTF.

The V call is TRBV6-5, the J call TRBJ2-7, with 8 bases matching TRBD2. Trimming at V came to 6 bases and at J to 2 bases, leaving 3 bases not matched to a gene. The CDR3 sequence is 13 residues long. Germline lookup yields CDR1 MNHEY and CDR2 SVGAGI. CDR3 region: CASSGGGTYEQYF. CDR3 DNA sequence: TGTGCCAGCAGCGGGGGGGGAACCTACGAGCAGTACTTC.

CDR3 bases: TGTGCCAGCAGCCCAAGGACAGAGAACACTGAAGCTTTCTTT. This sequence encodes CASSPRTENTEAFF. This rearrangement joins TRBV9 to TRBJ1-1, with a weak D call TRBD1 (6 bases). CDR1 SGDLS and CDR2 YYNGEE come from the germline V gene. There are 14 residues in the CDR3. V was shortened by 4 bases and J by 1 base, with 11 bases between the two germline ends.

The chain recombines TRBV5-1 with TRBJ1-1; D ambiguous. Deletions cut 3 bases from V and 0 bases from J, with 9 bases between. Germline V gene sequence: CDR1 SGHRS, CDR2 YFSETQ. The CDR3 length is 14 residues. The CDR3 nucleotides read TGCGCCAGCAGCTGGGCAGAGATGAACACTGAAGCTTTCTTT. Translating gives CASSWAEMNTEAFF.

V and J are TRBV28 and TRBJ2-7, with a weak D call TRBD2 (6 bases). This CDR3 region has 15 residues. The germline gives CDR1 MDHEN, CDR2 SYDVKM. Deletions cut 4 bases from V and 1 base from J, with 14 bases between. The CDR3 here is CASSSGSGGSYEQYF. CDR3 bases: TGTGCCAGCAGTTCGGGGTCAGGAGGGTCCTACGAGCAGTACTTC.

The V call is TRBV11-3, the J call TRBJ2-1; TRBD2 is a possible D gene (5 bases). This CDR3 contains 16 residues. Trimming removed 4 bases at V and 0 bases at J, with 13 bases between. Per germline, CDR1 SGHNT and CDR2 YENEEA. CDR3 coding DNA: TGTGCCAGCAGCTCGCAGCGGTCCAGCTCCTACAATGAGCAGTTCTTC. This sequence encodes CASSSQRSSSYNEQFF. Full variable domain (rest looked up from reference TRBV11-3 and TRBJ2-1): EAGVVQSPRYKIIEKKQPVAFWCNPISGHNTLYWYLQNLGQGPELLIRYENEEAVDDSQLPKDRFSAERLKGVDSTLKIQPAELGDSAVYLCASSSQRSSSYNEQFFGPGTRLTVL.

This clone was seen more than once but under ten times. The chain combines TRBV23-1 with TRBJ2-7, with TRBD2 identical over 12 bases. TRBV23-1 is designated an ORF whose function remains uncertain. The CDR3 extends over 15 amino acids. V dropped 5 bases and J dropped 3; count of bases not matched to a gene: 5. The CDR3 DNA sequence: TGCGCCAGCAGTTCGACTAGCGGGGGAAACTACGAGCAGTACTTC. Residues: CASSSTSGGNYEQYF.

A single count supports this clone. The chain joins TRBV7-9 to TRBJ1-2; 8 bases line up with TRBD1. CDR3 size: 13 residues. After removal of 4 bases from V and 6 bases from J, the junction contained 4 bases not matched to a gene. The germline V gene encodes CDR1 SEHNR and CDR2 FQNEAQ (reference sequence). CDR3 residues: CASSSTGVDGYTF. The DNA for the CDR3 is TGTGCCAGCAGCTCGACAGGGGTGGATGGCTACACCTTC. The full variable domain, in which reference TRBV7-9 and TRBJ1-2 provide the parts outside the CDR3, is DTGVSQNPRHKITKRGQNVTFRCDPISEHNRLYWYRQTLGQGPEFLTYFQNEAQLEKSRLLSDRFSAERPKGSFSTLEIQRTEQGDSAMYLCASSSTGVDGYTFGSGTRLTVV.

The rearrangement joins TRBV9 to TRBJ2-1; 8 nucleotides line up with TRBD1. Unmatched junction bases numbered 10, after V lost 1 base and J lost 4 bases. The CDR3 consists of 17 residues. Germline V gene data show CDR1 as SGDLS and CDR2 as YYNGEE. The CDR3 DNA reads as TGTGCCAGCAGCGTAACCTCGACAGGGGACCTTTACAATGAGCAGTTCTTC. This codes for CASSVTSTGDLYNEQFF.

The chain couples TRBV20-1 to TRBJ1-1; D is unresolved. Germline values: CDR1 DFQATT, CDR2 SNEGSKA (reference sequence). The V gene lost 6 bases and the J gene lost 3 bases, with 8 bases spanning the gap. This CDR3 has 11 amino acids. CDR3 region: CSATSYTEAFF. CDR3 nucleotide sequence: TGCAGTGCAACCAGTTACACTGAAGCTTTCTTT.

The J gene is TRBJ1-5, the V gene TRBV27; 9 bases are shared with TRBD1. Germline CDR1 reads MNHEY; CDR2 reads SMNVEV (reference sequence). V was clipped by 7 bases and J by 9 bases; unmatched bases: 7. The CDR3 covers 13 residues. The CDR3 loop reads CASTGTGFMPQHF. The CDR3 nucleotides read TGTGCCAGCACCGGGACAGGGTTTATGCCCCAGCATTTT.

The V and J genes are TRBV7-9 and TRBJ1-2, with 8 bases matching TRBD1. Trimming took 6 bases from V and 4 from J; bases not matched to a gene: 7. The germline V gene encodes CDR1 SEHNR and CDR2 FQNEAQ (reference sequence). This CDR3 spans 14 amino acids. CDR3 protein: CASRSTGGGYGYTF. The CDR3 bases are TGTGCCAGCAGATCAACAGGGGGGGGCTATGGCTACACCTTC.

This sequence joins TRBV30 and TRBJ2-7; D gene uncertain. The CDR3 is 14 residues long. The ends were cut back, 4 bases at V and 0 bases at J, with 13 bases in the middle. Germline V gene data show CDR1 as GTSNPN and CDR2 as SVGIG (reference sequence). This CDR3 reads CAWKRQENSYEQYF. In DNA, the CDR3 is TGTGCCTGGAAACGACAAGAAAACTCCTACGAGCAGTACTTC.

V gene TRBV5-1 combines with J gene TRBJ2-7, with TRBD1 as a possible D gene (5 bases). Per the germline V gene, CDR1 is SGHRS and CDR2 is YFSETQ. The CDR3 length is 12 residues. The V gene lost 0 bases and the J gene lost 5 bases, with 6 bases spanning the gap. The CDR3 protein is CASSLAGNEQYF. The DNA for the CDR3 is TGCGCCAGCAGCTTGGCAGGGAACGAGCAGTACTTC. Combining the CDR3 with reference TRBV5-1 and TRBJ2-7 gives the whole variable domain KAGVTQTPRYLIKTRGQQVTLSCSPISGHRSVSWYQQTPGQGLQFLFEYFSETQRNKGNFPGRFSGRQFSNSRSEMNVSTLELGDSALYLCASSLAGNEQYFGPGTRLTVT.

The chain carries TRBV5-8 and TRBJ2-3; the D is unclear. The CDR3 loop spans 17 amino acids. The V gene lost 0 bases and the J gene lost 0 bases, with 14 bases spanning the gap. The V gene's germline CDR1 is SGHTS and CDR2 YDEGEE. Here the CDR3 DNA reads TGTGCCAGCAGCTTGGCCCTGGCGGAAGCTAGCACAGATACGCAGTATTTT. It encodes CASSLALAEASTDTQYF.

The chain has TRBV28 and TRBJ2-6; D may be TRBD2 (7 bases). The germline V gene encodes CDR1 MDHEN and CDR2 SYDVKM. Trimming took 6 bases from V and 0 from J, leaving 18 bases between them. This CDR3 contains 18 residues. The CDR3 DNA is TGTGCCAGCAGAGAAACCCCCGGGGGGCCCTCTGGGGCCAACGTCCTGACTTTC. As protein: CASRETPGGPSGANVLTF.